These T cell receptor beta chains were read from a single sample in a study of breast tumors, draining lymph nodes, adjacent tissues. Each CDR3 protein is one row after TCRdb ran MiXCR on the multiplex PCR reads. The sample has fewer than 300,000 distinct CDR3 sequences, approximately 31% seen once. Sequenced input: axillary lymph node tissue. The receptors stem from a female donor with breast cancer. Some clones in this sample may be carry-over from other donors' samples. Each CDR3 is given with its conserved first and last residue. The D gene is left open where the match is weak. Clone size appears in some rows only: once, few, many, or a class for an expanded clone.

abundance	d_gene	v_gene	j_gene	CDR3nt	CDR3aa
many	TRBD1	TRBV7-9	TRBJ2-6	TGTGCCAGCACCGGGACAGGGATGAGCTCTGGGGCCAACGTCCTGACTTTC	CASTGTGMSSGANVLTF
-	-	TRBV24-1	TRBJ1-4	TGTGCCACCAGGGACGGCCCAGGATTAAAACTGTTTTTT	CATRDGPGLKLFF
-	-	TRBV12-3/TRBV12-4	TRBJ2-5	TGTGCCAGCAGCAGGAGCGGTGGGTTTCAAGAGACCCAGTACTTC	CASSRSGGFQETQYF
many	TRBD2	TRBV11-2	TRBJ2-5	TGTGCCAGCAGCCGAGGGACTAGCTGGGAAGAGACCCAGTACTTC	CASSRGTSWEETQYF
-	-	TRBV6-4	TRBJ2-6	TGTGCCAGCAGTGAACAGTCGAACACCGGGGCCAACGTCCTGACTTTC	CASSEQSNTGANVLTF
-	-	TRBV2	TRBJ1-4	TGTGCCAGCAGTGATTGGGACTGGGACAATGAAAAACTGTTTTTT	CASSDWDWDNEKLFF
-	TRBD1	TRBV2	TRBJ2-3	TGTGCCAGCAGTGGACAGGGCTATAGCACAGATACGCAGTATTTT	CASSGQGYSTDTQYF
-	-	TRBV20-1	TRBJ2-1	TGCAGTGCTTGGCGGCTTGGGATATACACTGAGCAGTTCTTC	CSAWRLGIYTEQFF
many	TRBD1	TRBV5-1	TRBJ1-2	TGCGCCAGCAGCTCACAGGGGACGGGCGGCTACACCTTC	CASSSQGTGGYTF
many	-	TRBV12-3/TRBV12-4	TRBJ1-5	TGTGCCAGCAGAGAATCAGGAGGGCCCCAGCATTTT	CASRESGGPQHF
-	-	TRBV24-1	TRBJ2-7	TGTGCCAGCAGCCAAGCAGGGTTCGTCTCCGGAGCAGACTTC	CASSQAGFVSGADF
-	-	TRBV7-9	TRBJ1-2	TGTGCCAGCAGCCGAGACTGGATCCTCTATGGCTACACCTTC	CASSRDWILYGYTF
many	-	TRBV6-1	TRBJ2-5	TGTGCCAGCAGAGCAATTTTGGAGACCCAGTACTTC	CASRAILETQYF
many	TRBD1	TRBV11-2	TRBJ2-7	TGTGCCAGCAGTAGTTCATTAGGGACAGGCTCCTACGAGCAGTACTTC	CASSSSLGTGSYEQYF
-	-	TRBV2	TRBJ1-6	TGTGCCAGCAGTGAAGACAGGGTTAATTCACCCCTCCACTTT	CASSEDRVNSPLHF
-	-	TRBV20-1	TRBJ2-6	TGCAGTGCCAATGGGGGTAATACTGGGGCCAACGTCCTGGCTTTC	CSANGGNTGANVLAF
many	TRBD1	TRBV5-1	TRBJ1-5	TGCGCCAGCAGCTGTAAAAGCGGGACAGCTAATCAGCCCCAGCATTTT	CASSCKSGTANQPQHF
many	-	TRBV5-1	TRBJ2-3	TGCGCCAGCAGCGAGGGTCCTGCCGTGGATACGCAGTATTTT	CASSEGPAVDTQYF
-	TRBD2	TRBV7-2	TRBJ2-2	TGTGCCAGCAGGACTAGCGGGGGAAACACCGGGGGGCTGCTTTTT	CASRTSGGNTGGLLF
many	TRBD1	TRBV11-2	TRBJ2-7	TGTGCCAGCAGACCCGAAGGGGGCTTCGAGCAGTACTTC	CASRPEGGFEQYF
many	-	TRBV19	TRBJ2-1	TGTGCCAGTAGTTCCCGTTCGGGCCGCTCCTACAATGAGCAGTTCTTC	CASSSRSGRSYNEQFF
-	TRBD1	TRBV20-1	TRBJ1-1	TGCAGTGCCCCCCCGGGACAGGGTTTTACTGAAGCTTTCTTT	CSAPPGQGFTEAFF
many	TRBD2	TRBV6-5	TRBJ2-1	TGTGCCAGCAGCCGGACTAGCGGGACCTCCTACAATGAGCAGTTCTTC	CASSRTSGTSYNEQFF
-	-	TRBV2	TRBJ2-6	TGTGCCAGCACCAGGGAGGCTGGAGCTGGGGCCAACGTCCTGACTTTC	CASTREAGAGANVLTF
many	-	TRBV5-8	TRBJ2-6	TGTGCCAGCAGCTTGGAGGGGTCTGGGGCCAACGTCCTGACTTTC	CASSLEGSGANVLTF
many	-	TRBV5-4	TRBJ2-5	TGTGCCAGCAGACTGGACCCCACTAGGACCCAAGAGACCCAGTACTTC	CASRLDPTRTQETQYF
many	-	TRBV7-2	TRBJ2-5	TGTGCCAGCATGACTAACCCCCTCCAAGAGACCCAGTACTTC	CASMTNPLQETQYF
many	-	TRBV11-2	TRBJ1-5	TGTGCCAGCAGCTTATCCGGGGATCAGCCCCAGCATTTT	CASSLSGDQPQHF
many	TRBD2	TRBV9	TRBJ2-1	TGTGCCAGCAGCGTGTCTAGCGGGAGCTCCAATGAGCAGTTCTTC	CASSVSSGSSNEQFF
-	TRBD2	TRBV7-9	TRBJ2-2	TGTGCCAGCAGCCCGACTAGCGGGGGAAGTGGGACCGGGGAGCTGTTTTTT	CASSPTSGGSGTGELFF
many	-	TRBV7-2	TRBJ2-2	TGTGCCAGCAGCTTAGCAGGGGTTAGCACCGGGGAGCTGTTTTTT	CASSLAGVSTGELFF
many	-	TRBV19	TRBJ1-6	TGTGCCAGTAGTATGAGGCAGCAAAATTCACCCCTCCACTTT	CASSMRQQNSPLHF
many	TRBD1	TRBV7-8	TRBJ2-3	TGTGCCAGCAGCTCGACAGGGGGGAGGTTGGATACGCAGTATTTT	CASSSTGGRLDTQYF
once	TRBD2	TRBV7-2	TRBJ2-6	TGTGCCAGCAGCGCCTTCGGGGAGGGACCTGAAGCTTTC	CASSAFGEGPEAF
-	-	TRBV5-1	TRBJ1-5	TGCGCCAGCAGCTTGAATTATCCACCTCCCCAGCATTTT	CASSLNYPPPQHF
few	TRBD1	TRBV12-3/TRBV12-4	TRBJ2-4	TGTGCCAGCAGTCGGGCCCGGGGACAGGGTCAAAACATTCAGTACTTC	CASSRARGQGQNIQYF
-	TRBD2	TRBV25-1	TRBJ2-7	TGTGCTAGCGGGGAGGGAGCGCACTACGAGCAGTACTTC	CASGEGAHYEQYF
many	-	TRBV4-2	TRBJ1-3	TGTGCCAGCAGCCAAGGTTTTGCAGATGGAAACACCATATATTTT	CASSQGFADGNTIYF
few	TRBD1	TRBV11-3	TRBJ1-1	TGTGCCAGCAGCTTAGGGGGGACAGCGAACACTGAAGCTTTCTTT	CASSLGGTANTEAFF
many	-	TRBV12-3/TRBV12-4	TRBJ2-2	TGTGCCAGCAGTTTAGGGGGACGGGTCGGGGAGCTGTTTTTT	CASSLGGRVGELFF
-	-	TRBV7-6	TRBJ1-1	TGTGCCAGCAGCTTAGGCGCAGAACACACTGAAGCTTTCTTT	CASSLGAEHTEAFF
-	TRBD1	TRBV6-2/TRBV6-3	TRBJ2-3	TGTGCCAGCAGCCCGGGACAGGGCTCTACGCAGTATTTT	CASSPGQGSTQYF
many	-	TRBV6-5	TRBJ2-7	TGTGCCAGCGGGGACTTCTACGAGCAGTACTTC	CASGDFYEQYF
-	-	TRBV7-2	TRBJ1-5	TGTGCCAGCAACCGCGAGATAGGGGGAGGTCAGCCCCAGCATTTT	CASNREIGGGQPQHF